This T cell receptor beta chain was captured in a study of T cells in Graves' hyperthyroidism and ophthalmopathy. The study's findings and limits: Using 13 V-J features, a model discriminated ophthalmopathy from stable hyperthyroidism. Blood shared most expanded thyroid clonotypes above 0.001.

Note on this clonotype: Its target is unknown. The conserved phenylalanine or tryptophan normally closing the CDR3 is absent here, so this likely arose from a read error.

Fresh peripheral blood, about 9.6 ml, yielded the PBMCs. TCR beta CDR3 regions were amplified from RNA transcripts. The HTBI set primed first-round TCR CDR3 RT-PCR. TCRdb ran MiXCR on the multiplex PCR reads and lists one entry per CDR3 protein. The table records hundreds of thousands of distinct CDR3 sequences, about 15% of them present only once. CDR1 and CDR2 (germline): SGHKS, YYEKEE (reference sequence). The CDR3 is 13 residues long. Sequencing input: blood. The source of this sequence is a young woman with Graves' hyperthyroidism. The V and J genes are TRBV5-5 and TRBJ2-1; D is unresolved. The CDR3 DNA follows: TGTGCCAGCAGCTTGGACTTCAACAATAAGCAGTTCCTC. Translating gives CASSLDFNNKQFL.